Listed below are T cell receptor beta chains from one sample, sequenced in a study of blood T cell repertoires in COVID-19. Libraries were prepared by immunoSEQ multiplex PCR; TCRdb keeps only in-frame clonotypes and omits some of them. The sample yields 350,000 to 450,000 clones, 70% to 90% seen once. The specimen was peripheral blood. Receptors originate from a woman aged 60 to 75 with COVID-19, enrolled during active disease. Each CDR3 is given with its conserved first and last residue. A D gene is named only where the DNA matches it firmly. Clone size is shown for a subset of rows, as once, few, many or a class of expanded clone.

v_gene: TRBV5-1
j_gene: TRBJ1-2
d_gene: TRBD1
abundance: -
CDR3aa: CASSLSGQGAYGYTF
CDR3nt: TGCGCCAGCAGCTTGTCGGGACAGGGGGCATATGGCTACACCTTC

v_gene: TRBV5-4
j_gene: TRBJ2-5
d_gene: TRBD1
abundance: -
CDR3aa: CASSLGGTGQETQYF
CDR3nt: TGTGCCAGCAGCTTGGGCGGGACAGGTCAAGAGACCCAGTACTTC

v_gene: TRBV11-1
j_gene: TRBJ2-2
d_gene: -
abundance: -
CDR3aa: CASSPPFGGWTGELFF
CDR3nt: TGTGCCAGCAGCCCCCCTTTTGGGGGGTGGACCGGGGAGCTGTTTTTT

v_gene: TRBV9
j_gene: TRBJ1-2
d_gene: -
abundance: -
CDR3aa: CASSVGRRAEYYGYTF
CDR3nt: TGTGCCAGCAGCGTAGGTAGGAGGGCGGAGTACTATGGCTACACCTTC

v_gene: TRBV6-5
j_gene: TRBJ1-4
d_gene: -
abundance: -
CDR3aa: CASSVDATNEKLFF
CDR3nt: TGTGCCAGCAGCGTAGATGCAACTAATGAAAAACTGTTTTTT

v_gene: TRBV19
j_gene: TRBJ1-1
d_gene: -
abundance: -
CDR3aa: CASSIVGRAFF
CDR3nt: TGTGCCAGTAGTATCGTAGGGAGAGCTTTCTTT

v_gene: TRBV18
j_gene: TRBJ1-6
d_gene: -
abundance: -
CDR3aa: CASSPLQYYNSPLHF
CDR3nt: TGTGCCAGCTCACCACTCCAGTATTATAATTCACCCCTCCACTTT

v_gene: TRBV20-1
j_gene: TRBJ1-5
d_gene: TRBD1
abundance: -
CDR3aa: CSASVDRSLDQPQHF
CDR3nt: TGCAGTGCTAGTGTGGACAGGTCCCTCGATCAGCCCCAGCATTTT

v_gene: TRBV6-2/TRBV6-3
j_gene: TRBJ1-5
d_gene: -
abundance: -
CDR3aa: CASSFTILYQGNQPQHF
CDR3nt: TGTGCCAGCAGTTTCACGATTTTATACCAGGGGAATCAGCCCCAGCATTTT

v_gene: TRBV3-1/TRBV3-2
j_gene: TRBJ2-2
d_gene: TRBD2
abundance: -
CDR3aa: CASSQGLAGGPGELFF
CDR3nt: TGTGCCAGCAGCCAAGGACTAGCGGGGGGGCCTGGGGAGCTGTTTTTT

v_gene: TRBV2
j_gene: TRBJ2-7
d_gene: -
abundance: -
CDR3aa: CASSVGQTSYEQYF
CDR3nt: TGTGCCAGCAGTGTAGGACAGACATCCTACGAGCAGTACTTC

v_gene: TRBV19
j_gene: TRBJ2-2
d_gene: -
abundance: -
CDR3aa: CASSIPRGSTGELFF
CDR3nt: TGTGCCAGTAGTATACCCAGGGGAAGCACCGGGGAGCTGTTTTTT

v_gene: TRBV28
j_gene: TRBJ2-7
d_gene: -
abundance: -
CDR3aa: CASSQQAYEQYF
CDR3nt: TGTGCCAGCAGCCAACAGGCGTACGAGCAGTACTTC

v_gene: TRBV5-6
j_gene: TRBJ1-1
d_gene: -
abundance: once
CDR3aa: CASSLLHPGTEAFF
CDR3nt: TGTGCCAGCAGCTTGTTACACCCAGGAACTGAAGCTTTCTTT

v_gene: TRBV15
j_gene: TRBJ2-5
d_gene: TRBD1
abundance: -
CDR3aa: CATSGPDRDRGLRSQETQYF
CDR3nt: TGTGCCACCAGCGGACCCGACCGGGACAGGGGGCTTCGCAGCCAAGAGACCCAGTACTTC

v_gene: TRBV20-1
j_gene: TRBJ2-1
d_gene: -
abundance: -
CDR3aa: CSASSVRNEQFF
CDR3nt: TGCAGTGCTAGTTCGGTACGCAATGAGCAGTTCTTC

v_gene: TRBV3-1/TRBV3-2
j_gene: TRBJ1-2
d_gene: -
abundance: -
CDR3aa: CASSQYSSNYGYTF
CDR3nt: TGTGCCAGCAGCCAGTACAGCAGCAACTATGGCTACACCTTC

v_gene: TRBV3-1/TRBV3-2
j_gene: TRBJ1-4
d_gene: -
abundance: -
CDR3aa: CASSEQGSSTNEKLFF
CDR3nt: TGTGCCAGCTCTGAACAGGGATCTTCAACTAATGAAAAACTGTTTTTT

v_gene: TRBV4-1
j_gene: TRBJ2-4
d_gene: -
abundance: -
CDR3aa: CASSQEGGPGGYQNIQYF
CDR3nt: TGCGCCAGCAGCCAAGAGGGGGGCCCCGGGGGGTATCAGAACATTCAGTACTTC

v_gene: TRBV4-1
j_gene: TRBJ2-1
d_gene: TRBD2
abundance: -
CDR3aa: CASSQPRGGHEQFF
CDR3nt: TGCGCCAGCAGCCAACCGCGGGGGGGCCATGAGCAGTTCTTC

v_gene: TRBV10-3
j_gene: TRBJ1-1
d_gene: TRBD1
abundance: -
CDR3aa: CAISLGQGSRTEAFF
CDR3nt: TGTGCCATCAGCCTCGGACAGGGGAGTAGGACTGAAGCTTTCTTT